Listed here is a single T cell receptor (beta chain). Germline V CDR1 and CDR2: SGHNT, YYREEE (reference sequence). V was trimmed by 7 bases and J by 1 base, leaving 17 bases between them. This CDR3 is built from 15 residues. The naive CD8 subset, CD45RO-negative cells positively selected for CCR7, excluded terminally differentiated effector memory CD45RA+ cells. The sample comes from a study of shared clonotypes between healthy human individuals. DNA at about 210 ng, roughly 27,000 T cell genomes, went into sorted-subset replicate PCRs. The data were produced by immunoSEQ multiplex PCR, yet TCRdb's version contains in-frame clones alone and is incomplete. The table lists hundreds of thousands of clones, approximately 96% of them singletons.

The sequenced sample consisted of naive CD8+ T cells sorted from blood. The chain couples TRBV5-4 to TRBJ1-1; perhaps TRBD1 as D (5 bases). This receptor was identified in a woman between 25 and 40 years old in good health. As DNA, the CDR3 is TGTGCCAGCGGTGATGAGGAGCAGGGGAACACTGAAGCTTTCTTT. It specifies CASGDEEQGNTEAFF.